The next 14 T cell receptor beta chains were all read from a single sample in a study of cytomegalovirus exposure and HLA in healthy donors. Researchers ran the PCR with 60 Vbeta and 13 Jbeta primers. The method was immunoSEQ multiplex PCR; TCRdb's version includes in-frame clones alone and lacks a portion of them. The repertoire holds roughly 48,000 clones, with about two thirds as singletons. The specimen sequenced was PBMCs. The receptor set was obtained from a woman between 25 and 40 years old in good health and CMV-seronegative.

The chain links TRBV29-1 to TRBJ2-7; 11 bases agree with TRBD2. This CDR3 is 14 amino acids long. Germline trimming cut 7 bases from V and 3 bases from J; bases unmatched to any gene: 8. Per the germline V gene, CDR1 is SQVTM and CDR2 is ANQGSEA. The CDR3 DNA is TGCAGCGCACAGACTAGCGGGGCAGTCTACGAGCAGTACTTC. As protein: CSAQTSGAVYEQYF.

The rearrangement uses TRBV6-5 and TRBJ1-6; D possibly corresponds to TRBD1 (5 bases). The length of the CDR3 is 13 residues. V lost 2 bases, J lost 7 bases, and 6 bases lay in between. Germline assignment: CDR1 MNHEY and CDR2 SVGAGI. The CDR3 loop reads CASSYGANSPLHF. DNA for the CDR3: TGTGCCAGCAGTTACGGGGCAAATTCACCCCTCCACTTT.

Points on this clone: Other DNA sequences in the same sample also yield this CDR3. V and J are TRBV30 and TRBJ2-3, with TRBD1 matching over 9 bases. Germline V CDR1 and CDR2: GTSNPN, SVGIG (reference sequence). The CDR3 length is 17 residues. The trim removed 4 bases at V and 6 bases at J, leaving 17 bases unmatched. CDR3 amino acids: CAWTPGTGRGTWDTQYF. CDR3 DNA sequence: TGTGCCTGGACCCCCGGGACAGGGAGGGGGACATGGGATACGCAGTATTTT.

V usage is TRBV30 and J usage is TRBJ2-7; 8 nucleotides agree with TRBD2. CDR1 and CDR2 from the germline V gene are GTSNPN and SVGIG (reference sequence). J lost 0 bases, V lost 5 bases, and 6 bases had no gene match. The CDR3 runs to 14 residues. The CDR3 loop reads CAWHERGSSYEQYF. The CDR3, as DNA: TGTGCCTGGCACGAGCGGGGGAGCTCCTACGAGCAGTACTTC.

This clone has a handful of counts. The chain links TRBV11-2 to TRBJ1-1, with 7 bases lining up with TRBD1. The J segment lost 8 bases and the V segment lost 1 base, leaving 4 bases of the junction unmatched. The V gene's germline CDR1 is SGHAT and CDR2 FQNNGV. This CDR3 comprises 13 residues. The CDR3 spells CASSLVEGQEAFF. The CDR3 nucleotides are TGTGCCAGCAGCTTAGTTGAGGGACAGGAAGCTTTCTTT.

This chain links TRBV6-5 with TRBJ1-5, with 7 positions matching TRBD1. V was pared by 5 bases and J by 3 bases, with 7 bases of the junction left unmatched. The CDR3 runs to 15 residues. Looked up from germline, CDR1 is MNHEY and CDR2 is SVGAGI. CDR3 sequence: CASSQGTENNQPQHF. The CDR3, as DNA: TGTGCCAGCAGTCAAGGGACAGAAAACAATCAGCCCCAGCATTTT.

J is TRBJ2-3 and V is TRBV18, with D uncertain. Trimming left V 6 bases short and J 2 bases short, with 12 bases between. The CDR3 runs 14 residues. Germline values: CDR1 KGHSH, CDR2 LQKENI. The CDR3: CASSQSENTDTQYF. DNA of the CDR3: TGTGCCAGCTCTCAGAGCGAGAACACAGATACGCAGTATTTT.

The gene calls are TRBV6-6 and TRBJ2-3; D is possibly TRBD2 (5 bases). This CDR3 is built from 14 residues. Trimming removed 5 bases at V and 3 bases at J, with 12 bases between. CDR1 is MNHNY, CDR2 SVGAGI, per germline (reference sequence). The CDR3 spells CASSPPRGTDTQYF. In nucleotides, the CDR3 is TGTGCCAGCAGTCCCCCCCGGGGTACAGATACGCAGTATTTT.

The V call is TRBV29-1, the J call TRBJ2-7; 8 nucleotides agree with TRBD2. The CDR3 is made up of 12 amino acids. CDR1 and CDR2 (germline): SQVTM, ANQGSEA. Trimming at V came to 4 bases and at J to 7 bases, leaving 6 bases not matched to a gene. In DNA form, the CDR3 reads TGCAGCGTTGGCAGGGGCGGGGGGGAGCAGTACTTC. Its protein is CSVGRGGGEQYF.

The V and J genes are TRBV6-6 and TRBJ1-1; 8 nucleotides agree with TRBD1. Germline lookup yields CDR1 MNHNY and CDR2 SVGAGI (reference sequence). There are 14 residues in the CDR3. V trimming: 7 bases; J trimming: 0 bases; junction bases outside the gene matches: 4. DNA of the CDR3: TGTGCCAGCAACAAGGGACAGGTGAACACTGAAGCTTTCTTT. This gives the protein CASNKGQVNTEAFF.

CDR3 region: CASSLDYNKETQYF. CDR3 DNA sequence: TGTGCCAGCAGTTTGGACTACAATAAAGAGACCCAGTACTTC. The V and J genes are TRBV28 and TRBJ2-5; a possible D gene is TRBD2 (6 bases). Germline V gene data show CDR1 as MDHEN and CDR2 as SYDVKM. The CDR3 loop spans 14 amino acids. With 3 bases removed from V and 3 bases from J, the gap between germline ends came to 11 bases.

This clone was counted once. The J gene is TRBJ1-1, the V gene TRBV28; 12 bases line up with TRBD1. The junction had 9 bases not matched to a gene; V was cut back by 7 bases and J by 6 bases. This CDR3 comprises 15 residues. Germline CDR1 MDHEN, CDR2 SYDVKM. CDR3 loop: CASTLPGQGAAEAFF. CDR3 bases: TGTGCCAGCACCCTTCCGGGACAGGGGGCGGCTGAAGCTTTCTTT.

This rearrangement joins TRBV7-2 to TRBJ2-3, with D possibly matching TRBD2 (6 bases). CDR1 is SGHTA and CDR2 is FQGNSA in the germline V gene. This CDR3 is built from 16 residues. Trimming stripped 4 bases from V and 5 bases from J, with 19 bases between. The CDR3 protein is CASSSNLEAGIDTQYF. The DNA of the CDR3 is TGTGCCAGCAGCTCCAACCTTGAGGCGGGGATAGATACGCAGTATTTT.

The gene calls are TRBV6-5 and TRBJ2-2, with a possible D match to TRBD2 (5 bases). Trimming shortened V by 6 bases and J by 7 bases, and 18 bases separated the two germline ends. Germline lookup yields CDR1 MNHEY and CDR2 SVGAGI. The CDR3 has 15 amino acids. CDR3 loop: CASSPRRGEIGELFF. In DNA, the CDR3 is TGTGCCAGCAGCCCCCGTCGGGGAGAAATCGGGGAGCTGTTTTTT.